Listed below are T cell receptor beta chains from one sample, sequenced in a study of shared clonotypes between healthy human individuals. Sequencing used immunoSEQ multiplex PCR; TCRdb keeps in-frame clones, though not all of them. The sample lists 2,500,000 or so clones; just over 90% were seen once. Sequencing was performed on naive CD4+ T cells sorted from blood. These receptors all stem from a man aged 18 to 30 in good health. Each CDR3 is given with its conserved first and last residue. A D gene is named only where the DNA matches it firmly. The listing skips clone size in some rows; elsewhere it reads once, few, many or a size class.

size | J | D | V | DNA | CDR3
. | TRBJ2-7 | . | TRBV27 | TGTGCCAGCAGTGTACAGGCGCCCTACGAGCAGTACTTC | CASSVQAPYEQYF
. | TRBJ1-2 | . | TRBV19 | TGTGCCAGTAGTATTCGCCAGGGTTCGGGCTACACCTTC | CASSIRQGSGYTF
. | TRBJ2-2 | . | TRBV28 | TGTGCCAGCAGTTCTCCGGGACAAAACACCGGGGAGCTGTTTTTT | CASSSPGQNTGELFF
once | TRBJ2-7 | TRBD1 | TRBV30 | TGTGCCTGGGGGACAGGTCCCGAGCAGTACTTC | CAWGTGPEQYF
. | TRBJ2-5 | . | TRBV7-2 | TGTGCCACTGCAGCGGTCCTAAGGGAGACCCAGTACTTC | CATAAVLRETQYF
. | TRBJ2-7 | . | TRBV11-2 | TGTGCCAGCAGCCCCGCGGCGGGACTTAGCTACGAGCAGTACTTC | CASSPAAGLSYEQYF
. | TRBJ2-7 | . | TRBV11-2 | TGTGCCAGCAGCTCTCTGGACAGCTCCTACGAGCAGTACTTC | CASSSLDSSYEQYF
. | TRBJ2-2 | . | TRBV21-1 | TGTGCCAGCAGCAGTCCCGGGACCAACATTACCGGGGAGCTGTTTTTT | CASSSPGTNITGELFF
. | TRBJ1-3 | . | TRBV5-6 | TGTGCCAGCAGCTTACGACAGGCGGCCTCCTCTGGAAACACCATATATTTT | CASSLRQAASSGNTIYF
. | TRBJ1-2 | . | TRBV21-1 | TGTGCCAGCAGCACAATGGGACAGGGAAACCTATGTCTGCGTGGCTACACCTTC | CASSTMGQGNLCLRGYTF
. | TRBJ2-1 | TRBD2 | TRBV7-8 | TGTGCCAGCAGCCACGGACTAGCGGGATACAATGAGCAGTTCTTC | CASSHGLAGYNEQFF
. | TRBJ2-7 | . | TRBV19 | TGTGCCAGTTCTCCAGGGGTTTTCTACGAGCAGTACTTC | CASSPGVFYEQYF
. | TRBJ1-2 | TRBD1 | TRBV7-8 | TGTGCCAGCAGCCCGGACAGGGCCTATGGCTACACCTTC | CASSPDRAYGYTF
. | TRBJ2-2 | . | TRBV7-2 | TGTGCCAGCAGCTTAGCGGGAGGCACCGGGGAGCTGTTTTTT | CASSLAGGTGELFF
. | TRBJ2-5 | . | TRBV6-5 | . | CASSTSTGRETQYF
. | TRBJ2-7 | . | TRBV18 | TGTGCCAGCTCCCCTGGCACAGCCGACTCCTACGAGCAGTACTTC | CASSPGTADSYEQYF
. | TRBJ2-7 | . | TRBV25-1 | TGTGCCAGCAGTGGTCCGAACGTGGACGAGCAGTACTTC | CASSGPNVDEQYF
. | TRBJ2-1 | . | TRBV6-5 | TGTGCCAGCAGTTACGGGGGGAATGAGCAGTTCTTC | CASSYGGNEQFF
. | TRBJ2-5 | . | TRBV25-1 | TGTGCCAGCAGTGAATACAGGGTCAATCGGGAGACCCAGTACTTC | CASSEYRVNRETQYF
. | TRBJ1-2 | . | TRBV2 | TGTGCCAGCAGTGAACAGGGGCCGTACTATGGCTACACCTTC | CASSEQGPYYGYTF
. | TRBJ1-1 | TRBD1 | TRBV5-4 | TGTGCCAGCAGCTTGGGGGGACAGGGTTCCTACCGCCACACTGAAGCTTTCTTT | CASSLGGQGSYRHTEAFF
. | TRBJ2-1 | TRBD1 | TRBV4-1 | TGCGCCAGCAGCCAAGGGGGACAGTCGTCCTACAATGAGCAGTTCTTC | CASSQGGQSSYNEQFF
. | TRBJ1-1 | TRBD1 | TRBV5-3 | TGTGCCAGAAGCTTAGCGGGACAGGGGATGAGCACTGAAGCTTTCTTT | CARSLAGQGMSTEAFF
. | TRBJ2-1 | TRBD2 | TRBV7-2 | TGTGCCAGCAGCTTGGCTCTAGCGGGAGGCTCCTACAATGAGCAGTTCTTC | CASSLALAGGSYNEQFF
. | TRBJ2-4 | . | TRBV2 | TGTGCCAGCAGTTCGGGGCAAAACATTCAGTACTTC | CASSSGQNIQYF
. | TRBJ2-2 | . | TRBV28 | TGTGCCAGCAACCTTCTTACCGGGGAGCTGTTTTTT | CASNLLTGELFF
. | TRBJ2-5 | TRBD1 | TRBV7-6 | TGTGCCAGCAGCCAGGGGACAGCGCAAGAGACCCAGTACTTC | CASSQGTAQETQYF
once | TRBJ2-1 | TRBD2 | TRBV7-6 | TGTGCCAGCAGCTCCCGACCCTGGGGACTAGCGGGTTACAATGAGCAGTTCTTC | CASSSRPWGLAGYNEQFF